Sequencing of this TCR beta chain was carried out in a study of control samples from healthy donors and cancer patients. Here immunoSEQ multiplex PCR was the method, and the copy in TCRdb shows in-frame clones only, minus some. The repertoire holds about 110,000 clones, roughly 92% seen once, with 6% to 8.5% in the top ten. Per germline, CDR1 SNHLY and CDR2 FYNNEI. V trimming: 7 bases; J trimming: 4 bases; junction bases outside the gene matches: 7. The CDR3 runs 15 residues. The chain uses TRBV2 and TRBJ2-6; 7 bases are shared with TRBD1. The source is a woman under 30 in good health. Sequencing was done on a sample of blood. For the CDR3, the DNA is TGTGCCAGCACGGACAGGTCCACCGGGGCCAACGTCCTGACTTTC. Its translation is CASTDRSTGANVLTF.